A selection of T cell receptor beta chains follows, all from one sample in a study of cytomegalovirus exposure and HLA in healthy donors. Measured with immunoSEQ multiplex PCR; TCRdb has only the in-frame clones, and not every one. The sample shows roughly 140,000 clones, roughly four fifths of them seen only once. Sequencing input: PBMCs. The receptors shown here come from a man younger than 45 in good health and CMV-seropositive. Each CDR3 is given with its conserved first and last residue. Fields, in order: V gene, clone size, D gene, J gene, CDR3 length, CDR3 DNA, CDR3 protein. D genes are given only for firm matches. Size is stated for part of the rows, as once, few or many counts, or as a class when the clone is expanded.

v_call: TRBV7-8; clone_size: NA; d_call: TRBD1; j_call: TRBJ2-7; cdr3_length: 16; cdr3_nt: TGTGCCAGCAGCTTAGCGAGGACAGGTGTCTGGTACGAGCAGTACTTC; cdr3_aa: CASSLARTGVWYEQYF
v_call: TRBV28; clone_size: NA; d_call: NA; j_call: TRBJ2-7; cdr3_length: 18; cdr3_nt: TGTGCCAGCAGTTTACCCCGTTCAGTTGAGGGATACCCCTACGAGCAGTACTTC; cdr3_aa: CASSLPRSVEGYPYEQYF
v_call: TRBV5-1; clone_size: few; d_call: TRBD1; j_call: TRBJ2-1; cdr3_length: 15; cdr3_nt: TGCGCCAGCAGCGTCCGGACAGGGGGGACCAATGAGCAGTTCTTC; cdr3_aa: CASSVRTGGTNEQFF
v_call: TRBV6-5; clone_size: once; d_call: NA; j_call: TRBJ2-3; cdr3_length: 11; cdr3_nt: TGTGCCAGCTCCGACGGGAGCGTTGCATATTTT; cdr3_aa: CASSDGSVAYF
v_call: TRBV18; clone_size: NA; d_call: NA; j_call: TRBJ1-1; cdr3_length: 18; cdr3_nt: TGTGCCAGCTCACATCGATCCGGGGGGGAGACAGTGAACACTGAAGCTTTCTTT; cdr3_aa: CASSHRSGGETVNTEAFF
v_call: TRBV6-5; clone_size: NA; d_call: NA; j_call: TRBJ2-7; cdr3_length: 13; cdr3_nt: TGTGCCAGCACCTCCCGGTGGTCCTACGAGCAGTACTTC; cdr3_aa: CASTSRWSYEQYF
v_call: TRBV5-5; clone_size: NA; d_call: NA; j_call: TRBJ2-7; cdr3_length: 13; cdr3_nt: TGTGCCAGCAGCCTGGGACAACGTTACGAGCAGTACTTC; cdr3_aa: CASSLGQRYEQYF
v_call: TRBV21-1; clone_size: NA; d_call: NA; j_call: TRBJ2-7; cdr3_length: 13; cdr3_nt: TGTGCCAGCAGCAAAACAGGGGTGGGCGAGCAGTACTTC; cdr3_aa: CASSKTGVGEQYF
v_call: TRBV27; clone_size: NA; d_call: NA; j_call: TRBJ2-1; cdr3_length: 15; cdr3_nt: TGTGCCAGCAGTTTGAGGGGGAGCAGTAACAATGAGCAGTTCTTC; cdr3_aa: CASSLRGSSNNEQFF
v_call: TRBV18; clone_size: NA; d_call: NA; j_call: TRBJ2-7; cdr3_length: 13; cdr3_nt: TGTGCCGCTTCGATCACGGGGGTAGACGAGCAGTACTTC; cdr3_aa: CAASITGVDEQYF
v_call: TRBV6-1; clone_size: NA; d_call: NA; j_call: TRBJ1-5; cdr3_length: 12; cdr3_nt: TGTGCCAGCAGTGACTTTTCTCAGCCCCAGCATTTT; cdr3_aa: CASSDFSQPQHF